This T cell receptor beta chain comes out of a study of blood T cell repertoires in COVID-19. Study details: Sources were T cells, B-cell-depleted T cells, or PBMCs; the material itself was cDNA or gDNA.

This CDR3 spans 16 amino acids. The V gene's germline CDR1 is WNHNN and CDR2 SYGVQD (reference sequence). The ends lost 4 bases at V and 5 bases at J; junction bases unmatched: 13. Original processing methods: Estimation of nucleated cell counts relied on the amplification of reference gene primers. TCRdb's table, derived via immunoSEQ multiplex PCR, lists solely in-frame clones and lacks some. That table supplies the V and J calls and clone size; D and trimming were determined from the DNA. The table has about 190,000 clones, 80% seen once. This sequence originates from a man in his 60s with acute or convalescent COVID-19. The V and J genes are TRBV10-1 and TRBJ2-5, with 7 bases fitting TRBD2. Sequences were obtained from peripheral blood. CDR3 DNA: TGCGCCAGCAGTGGCGCGGGAGCCTCCCGCCGGGAGACCCAGTACTTC. This gives the protein CASSGAGASRRETQYF.